Given below is one T cell receptor beta chain in context. The protocol was immunoSEQ multiplex PCR, while the TCRdb copy is restricted to in-frame clones and leaves out a portion. Here the sample spans 150,000 to 200,000 clones, roughly 80% being singletons. This specimen comes from a study of blood T cell repertoires in COVID-19. About the research overall: T cells, B-cell-depleted T cells, or PBMCs provided the cDNA or gDNA that served as material.

Looked up from germline, CDR1 is SNHLY and CDR2 is FYNNEI. This CDR3 comprises 15 residues. J lost 7 bases, V lost 6 bases, and 9 bases had no gene match. The chain is built from TRBV2 and TRBJ1-6; 7 bases map to TRBD1. Sequenced material: peripheral blood. The TCR originated in a man in his 60s with COVID-19, enrolled during active disease. As DNA, the CDR3 is TGTGCCAGCAGCCCCAGGGACAGCCAGAATTCACCCCTCCACTTT. It yields the protein CASSPRDSQNSPLHF.